The 5 T cell receptor beta chains presented below share a single source sample, sequenced in a study of T cells after yellow fever vaccination. TCRdb passed the 5' RACE reads through MiXCR, listing each CDR3 protein once. The sample yields 90,000 to 130,000 distinct CDR3 sequences, 8.4% seen once. This material consisted of CD8+ T cells sorted from PBMCs, taken 45 days after the yellow fever booster vaccination. Receptor source: a man younger than 40 who received the YFV17D yellow fever vaccine.

This clonotype was recorded many times. The chain has TRBV27 and TRBJ1-1; D remains ambiguous. Trimming removed 5 bases from V and 3 bases from J, with 10 bases in between. Germline V gives CDR1 MNHEY, CDR2 SMNVEV (reference sequence). This CDR3 spans 13 amino acids. In DNA form, the CDR3 reads TGTGCCAGCAGTCCCACCATGGACACTGAAGCTTTCTTT. It translates to CASSPTMDTEAFF.

This clonotype has ten or more counts. The chain joins TRBV4-3 to TRBJ2-5, with D possibly TRBD1 on 5 matching bases. This CDR3 is built from 14 residues. V gave up 0 bases and J gave up 5 bases, with 10 bases separating them. Germline values: CDR1 LGHNA, CDR2 YSLEER. The CDR3 DNA reads as TGCGCCAGCAGCCAAGACCAGGGTGGGGAGACCCAGTACTTC. This gives the protein CASSQDQGGETQYF.

There are many counts of this clonotype. V usage is TRBV20-1 and J usage is TRBJ2-7, with a weak D call TRBD2 (6 bases). Trimming took 3 bases from V and 4 from J, leaving 16 bases between them. Germline values: CDR1 DFQATT, CDR2 SNEGSKA (reference sequence). CDR3 length: 14 amino acids. The CDR3 DNA sequence: TGCAGTGCTAGGGGGGGACCGATATTATACGAGCAGTACTTC. It yields the protein CSARGGPILYEQYF.

This clonotype was seen only a few times. The V and J genes are TRBV7-8 and TRBJ2-7; TRBD2 matches 14 bases. V shed 1 base and J 6 bases; nucleotides not matched to a gene: 5. CDR1 and CDR2 (germline): SGHVS, FQNEAQ. The CDR3 runs 16 residues. The CDR3 loop is CASSLGGLAGAIEQYF. CDR3 nucleotide sequence: TGTGCCAGCAGCTTAGGGGGACTAGCGGGAGCTATCGAGCAGTACTTC.

This clonotype was counted ten times or more. The rearrangement joins TRBV20-1 to TRBJ2-7; D not certain. CDR3 length: 13 residues. Deletions cut 3 bases from V and 0 bases from J, with 9 bases between. Germline V gene sequence: CDR1 DFQATT, CDR2 SNEGSKA (reference sequence). CDR3 protein: CSARLVSSYEQYF. The CDR3 nucleotides read TGCAGTGCTAGGCTGGTGAGCTCCTACGAGCAGTACTTC.